This T cell receptor (beta chain) comes out of a study of T cell repertoires in cytomegalovirus infection. Study at large: The authors used CMV epitopes that were HLA-C-restricted (recently identified) and HLA-B-restricted (well studied).

With regard to this clonotype: Its antigen is unidentified.

Trimming cost V 2 bases and J 1 base, with 17 bases left between them. The CDR3 runs to 17 residues. Germline V gives CDR1 SNHLY, CDR2 FYNNEI. TCRdb re-derived calls from the reads in MiXCR, one entry per CDR3 protein. The sample lists about 470,000 distinct CDR3 sequences, about 44% occurring once. The rearrangement links TRBV2 to TRBJ1-2; D remains unclear. The sample was cultured PBMCs, taken from culture after CMV antigen stimulation. This sequence originates from a human donor in good health (CMV status not recorded). Some clones in this sample may be carry-over from other donors' samples. The DNA for the CDR3 is TGTGCCAGCAGTGAAAGGGCATCCCCCGTATTTAACTATGGCTACACCTTC. This translates into CASSERASPVFNYGYTF.